The 22 T cell receptor beta chains presented below share a single source sample, sequenced in a study of Ad26.COV2.S vaccination and SARS-CoV-2 variants. Regarding treatment: over 15 received Ad26.COV2.S at low or high dose, single or two shots; several received placebo; per-sample allocation not given. Samples came from day 63 after the first vaccine or placebo injection. Data came from immunoSEQ multiplex PCR; TCRdb stores just in-frame clones and leaves some out. Seen here are some 450,000 clones, 90% observed once, and the top ten hold 4.3%. The sequencing used peripheral blood, collected in a trial of Ad26.COV2.S vaccine versus placebo. Receptors were obtained from a person between 18 and 59 years old who received the Ad26.COV2.S COVID-19 vaccine or a placebo.

J is TRBJ2-7 and V is TRBV13; TRBD2 aligns across 11 bases. The CDR3 runs to 18 residues. Germline V gene lookup returns CDR1 PRHDT and CDR2 FYEKMQ (reference sequence). V gave up 0 bases and J gave up 0 bases; unmatched junction bases: 7. The CDR3 sequence: CASSLGRLAGGLSYEQYF. CDR3 nucleotides: TGTGCCAGCAGCTTAGGCCGGCTAGCGGGAGGCCTCTCCTACGAGCAGTACTTC.

The chain employs TRBV7-2 and TRBJ2-3; D might be TRBD2 (5 bases). This CDR3 region has 16 residues. The V and J ends lost 5 bases and 0 bases respectively, with 15 bases between them. Germline V CDR1 and CDR2: SGHTA, FQGNSA. CDR3 bases: TGTGCCAGCAGCCTTACTAGGATGTCTAGCACAGATACGCAGTATTTT. As protein: CASSLTRMSSTDTQYF. Using reference TRBV7-2 and TRBJ2-3 for the parts outside the CDR3, the full variable domain is GAGVSQSPSNKVTEKGKDVELRCDPISGHTALYWYRQSLGQGLEFLIYFQGNSAPDKSGLPSDRFSAERTGGSVSTLTIQRTQQEDSAVYLCASSLTRMSSTDTQYFGPGTRLTVL.

The chain combines TRBV19 with TRBJ2-3; D gene unclear. V lost 3 bases to trimming and J lost 2 bases, with 9 bases between them. The CDR3 has 14 residues. Germline CDR1 and CDR2: LNHDA and SQIVND (reference sequence). The CDR3 DNA is TGTGCCAGTAGTATCGGCGGTAACACAGATACGCAGTATTTT. Its protein product is CASSIGGNTDTQYF.

V is TRBV4-2 and J is TRBJ2-1, with D perhaps given as TRBD1 or TRBD2 (6 bases each). The CDR3 length is 16 residues. The V end was cut by 2 bases, the J end by 9 bases, with 20 bases between. Germline V CDR1 and CDR2: LGHNA, YNFKEQ. Here the CDR3 DNA reads TGTGCCAGCAGCCAAATGGCACTAGCCTCGGGGGCTGAGCAGTTCTTC. This gives the protein CASSQMALASGAEQFF.

The rearrangement links TRBV5-4 to TRBJ2-2; 8 bases fit TRBD2. This CDR3 contains 15 residues. From germline, CDR1 is SGHNT and CDR2 YYREEE (reference sequence). V lost 5 bases, J lost 6 bases, and 9 bases stayed unmatched. Here the CDR3 reads CASRLSPSGPGELFF. CDR3 DNA: TGTGCCAGCAGGTTGAGCCCTAGCGGGCCCGGGGAGCTGTTTTTT.

CDR3 in amino acids: CASSQREITGELFF. The CDR3 DNA follows: TGTGCCAGCAGCCAGCGGGAGATCACCGGGGAGCTGTTTTTT. This chain connects TRBV3-1 (or the pseudogene TRBV3-2) to TRBJ2-2, with 7 bases identical to TRBD2. V shed 3 bases, J shed 4 bases, and the junction held 2 bases outside the gene matches. The CDR3 has 14 amino acids. Germline V gene data show CDR1 as LGHDT and CDR2 as YNNKEL (reference sequence).

This clone was seen only a few times. This sequence joins TRBV14 and TRBJ2-7; TRBD2 matches 8 bases. Trimming at V came to 3 bases and at J to 2 bases, leaving 6 bases not matched to a gene. CDR3 size: 15 residues. Germline CDR1 SGHDN, CDR2 FVKESK. Here the CDR3 DNA reads TGTGCCAGCAGCCATAGCGGGAACCCAACCTACGAGCAGTACTTC. This translates into CASSHSGNPTYEQYF.

V usage is TRBV10-1 and J usage is TRBJ2-7; D possibly corresponds to TRBD1 (5 bases). This CDR3 spans 17 amino acids. The germline V and J ends were trimmed by 9 bases and 2 bases, with 26 bases remaining between them. CDR1 is WNHNN and CDR2 is SYGVQD in the germline V gene (reference sequence). The CDR3 reads CARDMEGEGKRAYEQYF. The CDR3 nucleotides read TGCGCCAGGGACATGGAAGGGGAAGGAAAACGGGCCTACGAGCAGTACTTC.

The rearrangement uses TRBV13 and TRBJ2-7, with D possibly being TRBD1 (6 bases). V was cut by 5 bases and J by 3 bases, with 14 bases left in between. Germline CDR1 is PRHDT and CDR2 is FYEKMQ (reference sequence). The CDR3 length is 14 residues. CDR3 sequence reads: CASSHGTRNYEQYF. The DNA of the CDR3 is TGTGCCAGCAGCCACGGGACAAGGAACTACGAGCAGTACTTC.

This chain joins TRBV28 and TRBJ2-1; 7 positions agree with TRBD1. The CDR3 is 16 amino acids. The germline V gene encodes CDR1 MDHEN and CDR2 SYDVKM. V lost 5 bases, J lost 0 bases, and 7 bases stayed unmatched. DNA of the CDR3: TGTGCCAGCAGTCCTAACAGGGGATTCTCCTACAATGAGCAGTTCTTC. It codes for CASSPNRGFSYNEQFF. The whole variable domain, remainder taken from reference TRBV28 and TRBJ2-1, is DVKVTQSSRYLVKRTGEKVFLECVQDMDHENMFWYRQDPGLGLRLIYFSYDVKMKEKGDIPEGYSVSREKKERFSLILESASTNQTSMYLCASSPNRGFSYNEQFFGPGTRLTVL.

A few counts support this clone. The gene calls are TRBV20-1 and TRBJ1-2, with no clear D. Trimming cost V 3 bases and J 1 base, with 9 bases left between them. Germline V gene sequence: CDR1 DFQATT, CDR2 SNEGSKA (reference sequence). The CDR3 covers 13 residues. The CDR3 region has the DNA TGCAGTGCTAGTTTACAGATTAACTATGGCTACACCTTC. This codes for CSASLQINYGYTF.

The chain couples TRBV12-2 to TRBJ2-7. TRBV12-2 is shown as a pseudogene. This CDR3 has 17 residues. Here the CDR3 reads CASRSPGPGTPTYEQYF. DNA for the CDR3: TGTGCAAGTCGCTCCCCCGGGCCCGGGACGCCCACCTACGAGCAGTACTTC.

The genes are TRBV28 and TRBJ2-2; 7 positions agree with TRBD1. Germline V gene data show CDR1 as MDHEN and CDR2 as SYDVKM. There are 15 residues in the CDR3. V dropped 6 bases and J dropped 0; count of bases not matched to a gene: 4. The CDR3 sequence: CASRIDRANTGELFF. CDR3 nucleotides: TGTGCCAGCAGAATCGACAGGGCGAACACCGGGGAGCTGTTTTTT.

This chain joins TRBV4-2 and TRBJ2-4; D is uncertain. The V and J ends lost 4 bases and 5 bases respectively, with 18 bases between them. Germline V CDR1 and CDR2: LGHNA, YNFKEQ. The CDR3 is made up of 16 amino acids. The CDR3 region has the DNA TGTGCCAGCAGCCCGATACAAACTATGACGGAAAACATTCAGTACTTC. Its protein is CASSPIQTMTENIQYF.

The chain recombines TRBV18 with TRBJ2-5, with D hard to call. This CDR3 comprises 13 residues. Trimming pared 8 bases from V and 2 bases from J, leaving 12 bases between. Germline CDR1 KGHSH, CDR2 LQKENI. The CDR3 loop reads CASNKGSQETQYF. The CDR3 coding sequence is TGTGCCAGCAACAAGGGAAGTCAAGAGACCCAGTACTTC.

This clone was counted between two and nine times. The chain links TRBV24-1 to TRBJ2-1, with TRBD1 as a possible D gene (6 bases). V lost 4 bases and J 8 bases, leaving 20 bases between the germline ends. CDR1 and CDR2 (germline): KGHDR, SFDVKD. This CDR3 is 16 amino acids long. CDR3 sequence: CATSDRQAVSKDEQFF. For the CDR3, the DNA is TGTGCCACCAGTGACAGACAGGCGGTTAGTAAAGATGAGCAGTTCTTC.

This clone showed up just once. The chain links TRBV10-3 to TRBJ1-2, with TRBD1 identical over 8 bases. This CDR3 is built from 16 residues. Germline CDR1 reads ENHRY; CDR2 reads SYGVKD. V trimming: 0 bases; J trimming: 8 bases; junction bases outside the gene matches: 11. The CDR3 bases are TGTGCCATCAGTGAGTCCTGGACAGGGACGGGAGAAGGCTACACCTTC. As protein: CAISESWTGTGEGYTF.

The CDR3 nucleotides are TGTGCCAGCAGCCACCTAGCGCAAAGCACAGATACGCAGTATTTT. Its protein product is CASSHLAQSTDTQYF. V gene TRBV3-1 (or the pseudogene TRBV3-2) combines with J gene TRBJ2-3, with D tentatively TRBD2 (6 bases). The CDR3 is made up of 15 amino acids. V dropped 3 bases and J dropped 0 bases, with 10 bases sitting between them. Germline V CDR1 and CDR2: LGHDT, YNNKEL (reference sequence).

The chain joins TRBV5-1 to TRBJ2-1; 11 positions match TRBD1. CDR3 length: 20 residues. J was trimmed by 0 bases and V by 3 bases; bases with no gene match: 14. Germline-derived CDR1 and CDR2 are SGHRS and YFSETQ. CDR3 sequence (DNA): TGCGCCAGCAGCTGGGACAGGGGGTCTCTTAGAAGGAGCTCCTACAATGAGCAGTTCTTC. Its protein is CASSWDRGSLRRSSYNEQFF. Full variable domain (outside the CDR3, taken from reference TRBV5-1 and TRBJ2-1): KAGVTQTPRYLIKTRGQQVTLSCSPISGHRSVSWYQQTPGQGLQFLFEYFSETQRNKGNFPGRFSGRQFSNSRSEMNVSTLELGDSALYLCASSWDRGSLRRSSYNEQFFGPGTRLTVL.

There are a few counts of this clone. The chain recombines TRBV19 with TRBJ1-2, with D unresolved. The germline V and J ends were trimmed by 1 base and 4 bases, with 13 bases remaining between them. This CDR3 has 15 amino acids. Germline values: CDR1 LNHDA, CDR2 SQIVND (reference sequence). CDR3 coding DNA: TGTGCCAGTAGTATAGTCGAGGGCGTCCGCTATGGCTACACCTTC. The encoded protein is CASSIVEGVRYGYTF.

The V and J genes are TRBV6-1 and TRBJ1-5; D is ambiguous. Germline assignment: CDR1 MNHNS and CDR2 SASEGT. V was clipped by 4 bases and J by 2 bases, with 21 bases between them. The CDR3 contains 18 residues. The DNA for the CDR3 is TGTGCCAGCAGTGGCCTCGGACGGGGAGGACCAGGCAATCAGCCCCAGCATTTT. This encodes CASSGLGRGGPGNQPQHF.

The table lists this clone with a count of one. The rearrangement uses TRBV4-2 and TRBJ2-2; the D gene is possibly TRBD1 (5 bases). V lost 4 bases and J lost 6, with 9 bases in between. This CDR3 comprises 13 residues. CDR1 LGHNA and CDR2 YNFKEQ come from the germline V gene. CDR3 DNA sequence: TGTGCCAGCAGCCGTACAGGCCCCGGGGAGCTGTTTTTT. It is translated as CASSRTGPGELFF.